The TCR beta chain described here comes from a study of a mutant IDH1 vaccine in newly diagnosed glioma. Study overall: The study started vaccination 4-6 weeks after radiotherapy alone, or with temozolomide cycles. Treated patients had a mean age of about 40 years and an approximately 62% male, 37.5% female split. Antecedent treatment encompassed radiotherapy, temozolomide, or their combination; the majority received both.

Concerning this clone itself: Antigen unknown.

Time point in this sample: week 11, during vaccination. With topical imiquimod, each dose of the vaccine consisted of 300 ug of mutant IDH1 20-mer peptide. Overall study results and limits: Top peripheral T cell clonotype shifts appeared unrelated to pseudoprogression.

The CDR3 runs 15 residues. The germline V and J ends were trimmed by 4 bases and 2 bases, with 16 bases remaining between them. Germline values: CDR1 SGHNT, CDR2 YYREEE (reference sequence). Sequencing was performed with immunoSEQ multiplex PCR; in TCRdb, only in-frame clones are kept and a portion is missing. The top ten hold around 25% of the sample, which has about 31,000 clones, around 82% seen once. The sequence was obtained from a young man with glioma. This specimen consisted of PBMCs, obtained from a glioma patient whose treatment included an IDH1 peptide vaccine. The chain carries TRBV5-4 and TRBJ2-7, with D possibly matching TRBD2 (6 bases). The CDR3 nucleotides are TGTGCCAGCAGCCTCGGAGGGGAGAGCGCCTACGAGCAGTACTTC. Translated, it gives CASSLGGESAYEQYF.